Below, one T cell receptor beta chain is given with its context. The antigen remains unidentified. The sample carries other DNA sequences with the same CDR3. This CDR3 is 14 amino acids long. V was trimmed by 3 bases and J by 3 bases, leaving 11 bases between them. Germline CDR1 and CDR2: MNHEY and SMNVEV (reference sequence). CD45RO-negative CD8 cells positively selected for CCR7 made up the naive population, which excluded terminally differentiated effector memory CD45RA+ cells. These data belong to a study of shared clonotypes between healthy human individuals. Generated by immunoSEQ multiplex PCR, the TCRdb table keeps only in-frame clones and is missing some. The profile shows roughly 2 million clones, approximately 95% of them singletons. Overall study findings and caveats: Generally, naive subsets came out with larger estimated richness than memory subsets. A reduction in generation probabilities was seen for non-shared clonotypes relative to those shared by all four donors.

This rearrangement joins TRBV27 to TRBJ1-2; a weak D match, TRBD1 (5 bases). The sequencing sample was made of naive CD8+ T cells sorted from blood. The sequence derives from a man aged 18 to 29 in good health. CDR3 sequence (DNA): TGTGCCAGCAGTTTCCTCGGGGGGGACTATGGCTACACCTTC. Protein product: CASSFLGGDYGYTF.